The rows below give T cell receptor beta chains drawn from one sample of a study of blood T cell repertoires in COVID-19. Produced via immunoSEQ multiplex PCR; TCRdb's table is partial and in-frame only. The sample shows approximately 260,000 clones, around 90% of them seen only once. Material for sequencing was peripheral blood. These receptors all come from an older woman with COVID-19, enrolled during active disease. Both conserved end residues are part of each CDR3. The order of the fields is D gene, clone size, J gene, V gene, CDR3 DNA, CDR3 protein. A D gene is named only where the DNA matches it firmly. Part of the rows lack a size; the others show once, few, many or a class for expanded clones.

d_gene: NA; abundance: NA; j_gene: TRBJ2-1; v_gene: TRBV7-9; CDR3nt: TGTGCCAGCACGAGGGGTGGTGAGCAGTTCTTC; CDR3aa: CASTRGGEQFF
d_gene: TRBD1; abundance: NA; j_gene: TRBJ2-7; v_gene: TRBV28; CDR3nt: TGTGCCAGCAGTCAATCAGGGGGAGCCCTTGGGGAGCAGTACTTC; CDR3aa: CASSQSGGALGEQYF
d_gene: NA; abundance: NA; j_gene: TRBJ2-3; v_gene: TRBV7-3; CDR3nt: TGTGCCAGCAGCTTGTCCGGACTGTTCACAGATACGCAGTATTTT; CDR3aa: CASSLSGLFTDTQYF
d_gene: TRBD2; abundance: NA; j_gene: TRBJ2-2; v_gene: TRBV7-9; CDR3nt: TGTGCCAGCAGCGCAACGACCGGGACTAGCGGGATCGGGGAGCTGTTTTTT; CDR3aa: CASSATTGTSGIGELFF
d_gene: NA; abundance: NA; j_gene: TRBJ1-1; v_gene: TRBV9; CDR3nt: TGTGCCAGCAGCGTAGCTCCGGGGAACACTGAAGCTTTCTTT; CDR3aa: CASSVAPGNTEAFF
d_gene: NA; abundance: NA; j_gene: TRBJ1-4; v_gene: TRBV3-1/TRBV3-2; CDR3nt: TGTGCCAGCAGCCAAGCTGCAACTAATGAAAAACTGTTTTTT; CDR3aa: CASSQAATNEKLFF
d_gene: TRBD2; abundance: NA; j_gene: TRBJ2-7; v_gene: TRBV5-1; CDR3nt: TGCGCCAGCAGCTTGGCTGTGATCGGGAGGGAGTCCTACGAGCAGTACTTC; CDR3aa: CASSLAVIGRESYEQYF
d_gene: TRBD1; abundance: NA; j_gene: TRBJ2-1; v_gene: TRBV6-5; CDR3nt: TGTGCCAGCAGTCCCCGGGACAGGTTAGGGCAGTTCTTC; CDR3aa: CASSPRDRLGQFF
d_gene: TRBD1; abundance: NA; j_gene: TRBJ2-7; v_gene: TRBV2; CDR3nt: TGTGCCAGCAGTGAAATTGGACAGGGGGCGAACGAGCAGTACTTC; CDR3aa: CASSEIGQGANEQYF
d_gene: NA; abundance: NA; j_gene: TRBJ2-5; v_gene: TRBV6-2/TRBV6-3; CDR3nt: TGTGCCAGCAGTTCAGGGTCCCTCGGTCCCTCCGCGGAGACCCAGTACTTC; CDR3aa: CASSSGSLGPSAETQYF
d_gene: NA; abundance: once; j_gene: TRBJ2-7; v_gene: TRBV18; CDR3nt: TGTGCCAGCTCACCTTCAGGGGGGCCCTACGAGCAGTACTTC; CDR3aa: CASSPSGGPYEQYF
d_gene: NA; abundance: NA; j_gene: TRBJ1-5; v_gene: TRBV6-6; CDR3nt: TGTGCCAGCAGTCGGACAACGACCCGGAGCAATCAGCCCCAGCATTTT; CDR3aa: CASSRTTTRSNQPQHF
d_gene: NA; abundance: NA; j_gene: TRBJ2-3; v_gene: TRBV4-2; CDR3nt: TGTGCCAGCAGCATACGGCTAGTAGCAGATACGCAGTATTTT; CDR3aa: CASSIRLVADTQYF
d_gene: NA; abundance: NA; j_gene: TRBJ1-5; v_gene: TRBV27; CDR3nt: TGTGCCAGCAGTTCCCGGGACACCTATCAGCCCCAGCATTTT; CDR3aa: CASSSRDTYQPQHF
d_gene: TRBD2; abundance: NA; j_gene: TRBJ2-1; v_gene: TRBV5-1; CDR3nt: TGCGCCAGCAGCTTGGGAGCGGGAAACCACAATGAGCAGTTCTTC; CDR3aa: CASSLGAGNHNEQFF
d_gene: TRBD2; abundance: NA; j_gene: TRBJ2-2; v_gene: TRBV4-2; CDR3nt: TGTGCCAGCAGCCAAGGGAATGGAGCGGGAGAAGTGGGCACCGGGGAGCTGTTTTTT; CDR3aa: CASSQGNGAGEVGTGELFF
d_gene: TRBD1; abundance: NA; j_gene: TRBJ1-5; v_gene: TRBV10-3; CDR3nt: TGTGCCATCAGTCGGGACAGGATCAATCAGCCCCAGCATTTT; CDR3aa: CAISRDRINQPQHF
d_gene: NA; abundance: NA; j_gene: TRBJ2-3; v_gene: TRBV29-1; CDR3nt: TGCAGCGTTCTCCCCGACAGCTCTAGCACAGATACGCAGTATTTT; CDR3aa: CSVLPDSSSTDTQYF
d_gene: TRBD1; abundance: once; j_gene: TRBJ1-6; v_gene: TRBV28; CDR3nt: TGTGCCAGCAGTCTAGGACAGGGCGGATCCTATAATTCACCCCTCCACTTT; CDR3aa: CASSLGQGGSYNSPLHF
d_gene: NA; abundance: NA; j_gene: TRBJ1-5; v_gene: TRBV30; CDR3nt: TGTGCCTGGAGTGAAAGCAGGGAACAGCCCCAGCATTTT; CDR3aa: CAWSESREQPQHF
d_gene: NA; abundance: NA; j_gene: TRBJ2-7; v_gene: TRBV5-3; CDR3nt: TGTGCCAGAAGCTTGGCCTCCTTGAAGCGCTACGAGCAGTACTTC; CDR3aa: CARSLASLKRYEQYF
d_gene: TRBD1; abundance: NA; j_gene: TRBJ1-2; v_gene: TRBV20-1; CDR3nt: TGCAGTGCTAGTCGTAACAGGGGGCGAAGCTATGGCTACACCTTC; CDR3aa: CSASRNRGRSYGYTF
d_gene: TRBD2; abundance: few; j_gene: TRBJ2-7; v_gene: TRBV3-1/TRBV3-2; CDR3nt: TGTGCCAGCAGCCTCGGAACGGGACTAGCTGTGCGCGAGCAGTACTTC; CDR3aa: CASSLGTGLAVREQYF
d_gene: NA; abundance: NA; j_gene: TRBJ1-2; v_gene: TRBV9; CDR3nt: TGTGCCAGCAGCGTTACAGGGAACTATGGCTACACCTTC; CDR3aa: CASSVTGNYGYTF
d_gene: NA; abundance: NA; j_gene: TRBJ1-5; v_gene: TRBV19; CDR3nt: TGTGCCAGTAGTGCAGGGGTAACGGGCAATCAGCCCCAGCATTTT; CDR3aa: CASSAGVTGNQPQHF
d_gene: NA; abundance: NA; j_gene: TRBJ2-7; v_gene: TRBV27; CDR3nt: TGTGCCAGCAGTCTTCTAGCCCGGTACGAGCAGTACTTC; CDR3aa: CASSLLARYEQYF
d_gene: NA; abundance: few; j_gene: TRBJ2-7; v_gene: TRBV6-2/TRBV6-3; CDR3nt: TGTGCCAGCAGTCTCCTAAGTTACGAGCAGTACTTC; CDR3aa: CASSLLSYEQYF
d_gene: TRBD1; abundance: NA; j_gene: TRBJ2-4; v_gene: TRBV6-6; CDR3nt: TGTGCCAGCAGTCCCCTGGACAGGTTATTACAAAACATTCAGTACTTC; CDR3aa: CASSPLDRLLQNIQYF
d_gene: TRBD2; abundance: NA; j_gene: TRBJ2-7; v_gene: TRBV4-2; CDR3nt: TGTGCCAGCAGCCAAGATCGGACCGGCCTAGCGGGAAACGAGCAGTACTTC; CDR3aa: CASSQDRTGLAGNEQYF
d_gene: NA; abundance: few; j_gene: TRBJ1-1; v_gene: TRBV19; CDR3nt: TGTGCCAGTGGGCTGACAGTGAACACTGAAGCTTTCTTT; CDR3aa: CASGLTVNTEAFF
d_gene: NA; abundance: NA; j_gene: TRBJ2-3; v_gene: TRBV28; CDR3nt: TGTGCCAGCAGTGGGGGCAGGGAAGCAGATACGCAGTATTTT; CDR3aa: CASSGGREADTQYF
d_gene: TRBD1; abundance: NA; j_gene: TRBJ2-7; v_gene: TRBV7-2; CDR3nt: TGTGCCAGCAGCAACCGGGACAGTGCCTACGAGCAGTACTTC; CDR3aa: CASSNRDSAYEQYF
d_gene: TRBD1; abundance: NA; j_gene: TRBJ1-2; v_gene: TRBV28; CDR3nt: TGTGCCAGCAGTCCGGGACAGGGGCCGGGCTACACCTTC; CDR3aa: CASSPGQGPGYTF
d_gene: TRBD1; abundance: NA; j_gene: TRBJ1-6; v_gene: TRBV14; CDR3nt: TGTGCCAGCAGCCAAGGACAGGGACTTAATTCACCCCTCCACTTT; CDR3aa: CASSQGQGLNSPLHF
d_gene: TRBD1; abundance: NA; j_gene: TRBJ2-2; v_gene: TRBV11-2; CDR3nt: TGTGCCAGCAGCTTAACTGGGACAGGGCACGGGGAGCTGTTTTTT; CDR3aa: CASSLTGTGHGELFF
d_gene: NA; abundance: once; j_gene: TRBJ2-3; v_gene: TRBV5-4; CDR3nt: TGTGCCAGCAGCCGCGGATGGAATCGCCGATCTAGCACAGATACGCAGTATTTT; CDR3aa: CASSRGWNRRSSTDTQYF
d_gene: TRBD1; abundance: NA; j_gene: TRBJ1-3; v_gene: TRBV5-1; CDR3nt: TGCGCCAGCAGCCGAAGGGGGACAGGGAGTGGAAACACCATATATTTT; CDR3aa: CASSRRGTGSGNTIYF
d_gene: NA; abundance: NA; j_gene: TRBJ2-1; v_gene: TRBV28; CDR3nt: TGTGCCAGCAGTCCCGCCGGGGAAGTCTCCTACAATGAGCAGTTCTTC; CDR3aa: CASSPAGEVSYNEQFF
d_gene: NA; abundance: NA; j_gene: TRBJ2-7; v_gene: TRBV5-1; CDR3nt: TGCGCCAGCAGTTCTATGACAGGAACCTCCTACGAGCAGTACTTC; CDR3aa: CASSSMTGTSYEQYF
d_gene: TRBD1; abundance: NA; j_gene: TRBJ1-6; v_gene: TRBV2; CDR3nt: TGTGCCAGCAGTGAGCAGGGGGCCAATGGTTCACCCCTCCACTTT; CDR3aa: CASSEQGANGSPLHF
d_gene: NA; abundance: many; j_gene: TRBJ1-6; v_gene: TRBV5-4; CDR3nt: TGTGCCAGCAGCTTGGAACAGGGCAGATCACCCCTCCACTTT; CDR3aa: CASSLEQGRSPLHF
d_gene: TRBD1; abundance: NA; j_gene: TRBJ2-1; v_gene: TRBV19; CDR3nt: TGTGCCAGTAGGCAGGGGACAGGGAACTACAATGAGCAGTTCTTC; CDR3aa: CASRQGTGNYNEQFF
d_gene: NA; abundance: NA; j_gene: TRBJ1-1; v_gene: TRBV7-8; CDR3nt: TGTGCCAGCAGCCGTGGACAGCTTGAAGCTTTCTTT; CDR3aa: CASSRGQLEAFF
d_gene: TRBD2; abundance: NA; j_gene: TRBJ2-7; v_gene: TRBV2; CDR3nt: TGTGCCAGCAGTTCCGGGACTAGATCCTACGAGCAGTACTTC; CDR3aa: CASSSGTRSYEQYF
d_gene: TRBD1; abundance: NA; j_gene: TRBJ2-7; v_gene: TRBV6-2/TRBV6-3; CDR3nt: TGTGCCAGCAGTTATCTAGATTTCGGGACAGGGTCCTACGAGCAGTACTTC; CDR3aa: CASSYLDFGTGSYEQYF
d_gene: NA; abundance: NA; j_gene: TRBJ2-7; v_gene: TRBV4-1; CDR3nt: TGCGCCAGCAGCCCACAGGGATCCGAGCAGTACTTC; CDR3aa: CASSPQGSEQYF
d_gene: TRBD1; abundance: NA; j_gene: TRBJ1-5; v_gene: TRBV13; CDR3nt: TGTGCCAGCAGCCCGGACAGGGGACAGCCCCAGCATTTT; CDR3aa: CASSPDRGQPQHF
d_gene: NA; abundance: once; j_gene: TRBJ1-1; v_gene: TRBV27; CDR3nt: TGTGCCAGCAGCAACAGGGCTAGGAACACTGAAGCTTTCTTT; CDR3aa: CASSNRARNTEAFF
d_gene: NA; abundance: NA; j_gene: TRBJ2-7; v_gene: TRBV7-9; CDR3nt: TGTGCCAGCAGCCCAGTTGTCTACGAGCAGTACTTC; CDR3aa: CASSPVVYEQYF